A single sample is the source of the 30 T cell receptor beta chains below, sequenced in a study of CD8+ T cells in alopecia areata. In each case, RNA was isolated and then reverse transcribed into cDNA as the sequencing template. The method was immunoSEQ multiplex PCR; TCRdb's version includes in-frame clones alone and lacks a portion of them. The sample gives roughly 230,000 clones, over 40% of which show up once; about 2.6% is in the top ten. Described treatment: oral pan-JAK inhibitor, 5-10 mg twice daily. The sequencing used CD4+ T cells sorted from blood, collected at approximately week 36, from a patient treated with tofacitinib. The receptors here all came from a human donor with alopecia areata.

The rearrangement links TRBV25-1 to TRBJ1-1; 8 nucleotides match TRBD1. The CDR3 length is 14 residues. The V segment lost 6 bases and the J segment 8 bases; nucleotides outside the gene matches: 11. Looked up from germline, CDR1 is MGHDK and CDR2 is SYGVNS. Written as DNA, the CDR3 is TGTGCCAGCAGCCTCGGACAGGGTGTGGGGGAAGCTTTCTTT. This sequence encodes CASSLGQGVGEAFF.

The J gene is TRBJ2-2, the V gene TRBV5-1; D gene unclear. V dropped 1 base and J dropped 2 bases, with 9 bases sitting between them. The CDR3 sequence is 15 residues long. Germline V gene lookup returns CDR1 SGHRS and CDR2 YFSETQ. CDR3 in DNA: TGCGCCAGCAGCTTGTTAGCAGCCAACACCGGGGAGCTGTTTTTT. Its protein product is CASSLLAANTGELFF.

This clone has more than one count but fewer than ten. The same CDR3 is also encoded by other DNA sequences in this sample. The chain joins TRBV30 to TRBJ2-1; D is undetermined. The germline V gene encodes CDR1 GTSNPN and CDR2 SVGIG (reference sequence). There are 12 residues in the CDR3. The V and J ends lost 0 bases and 4 bases respectively, with 4 bases between them. CDR3 nucleotide sequence: TGTGCCTGGAGTGTAGGGTACAATGAGCAGTTCTTC. It codes for CAWSVGYNEQFF.

In DNA, the CDR3 is TGCGCCAGCAGTCAGGGAGGGAACGAGCAGTACTTC. It specifies CASSQGGNEQYF. The chain combines TRBV5-1 with TRBJ2-7; 7 bases agree with TRBD2. The germline V gene encodes CDR1 SGHRS and CDR2 YFSETQ. J gave up 5 bases and V 5 bases, and 4 bases lay outside the gene matches. This CDR3 comprises 12 residues.

This clone appeared a few times. The chain has TRBV6-1 and TRBJ1-1; possible D gene TRBD1, 6 bases. The germline gives CDR1 MNHNS, CDR2 SASEGT. Trimming took off 8 bases at V and 7 bases at J, with 17 bases between the two ends. The CDR3 is 13 amino acids. CDR3 region: CASRTQTGFEAFF. The CDR3 DNA reads TGTGCCAGCCGAACCCAGACAGGTTTTGAAGCTTTCTTT.

The chain joins TRBV5-1 to TRBJ1-3; D might be TRBD1 (5 bases). The CDR3 is 16 amino acids. V lost 1 base and J 0 bases, leaving 11 bases between the germline ends. The germline V gene encodes CDR1 SGHRS and CDR2 YFSETQ. CDR3 in amino acids: CASSLLQGTSGNTIYF. The CDR3 DNA follows: TGCGCCAGCAGCTTGTTGCAGGGAACCTCTGGAAACACCATATATTTT.

The chain employs TRBV6-1 and TRBJ2-1; 8 bases line up with TRBD1. CDR3 size: 14 residues. Trimming cost V 3 bases and J 7 bases; bases outside gene matches: 5. Germline CDR1 reads MNHNS; CDR2 reads SASEGT. The CDR3 region is CASSDVTGGNEQFF. The CDR3 coding sequence is TGTGCCAGCAGTGACGTAACAGGGGGAAATGAGCAGTTCTTC.

The chain links TRBV7-2 to TRBJ2-1; 11 nucleotides agree with TRBD2. V dropped 0 bases and J dropped 4; count of bases not matched to a gene: 8. This CDR3 is 18 amino acids long. Germline V CDR1 and CDR2: SGHTA, FQGNSA. The CDR3 reads CASSLALASGRRYNEQFF. For the CDR3, the DNA is TGTGCCAGCAGCTTAGCGCTGGCTAGCGGGAGGAGGTACAATGAGCAGTTCTTC.

The chain has TRBV2 and TRBJ1-1; D call uncertain. The germline gives CDR1 SNHLY, CDR2 FYNNEI. V was cut by 7 bases and J by 0 bases, with 9 bases left in between. CDR3 length equals 13 residues. CDR3 in DNA: TGTGCCAGCAAGGAAGGGATGAACACTGAAGCTTTCTTT. Its protein product is CASKEGMNTEAFF. The full variable domain, its missing parts supplied by reference TRBV2 and TRBJ1-1, is EPEVTQTPSHQVTQMGQEVILRCVPISNHLYFYWYRQILGQKVEFLVSFYNNEISEKSEIFDDQFSVERPDGSNFTLKIRSTKLEDSAMYFCASKEGMNTEAFFGQGTRLTVV.

This chain joins TRBV2 and TRBJ1-5, with D perhaps matching TRBD1 (6 bases). V was clipped by 5 bases and J by 7 bases, with 18 bases between them. The CDR3 consists of 15 residues. Germline V gene lookup returns CDR1 SNHLY and CDR2 FYNNEI. Here the CDR3 reads CASSKEGGTEQPQHF. CDR3 sequence (DNA): TGTGCCAGCAGTAAAGAAGGGGGGACGGAACAGCCCCAGCATTTT.

This clone was detected a few times. The CDR3 protein is CASNNQASDEQFF. CDR3 nucleotides: TGTGCCAGCAATAACCAAGCAAGCGATGAGCAGTTCTTC. The gene calls are TRBV6-4 and TRBJ2-1; D is unclear. Germline V lookup: CDR1 MRHNA, CDR2 SNTAGT. Trimming stripped 7 bases from V and 8 bases from J, with 15 bases between. CDR3 length: 13 residues.

The CDR3 reads CAWSFSPEAQYF. CDR3 in DNA: TGTGCCTGGAGTTTCTCCCCCGAGGCCCAGTACTTC. The chain combines TRBV30 with TRBJ2-5; no firm D call. The CDR3 is 12 amino acids. Germline CDR1 reads GTSNPN; CDR2 reads SVGIG (reference sequence). The V and J ends lost 2 bases and 9 bases respectively, with 13 bases between them.

V and J are TRBV10-3 and TRBJ2-7, with TRBD2 matching 15 bases. The germline gives CDR1 ENHRY, CDR2 SYGVKD. The trim removed 6 bases at V and 7 bases at J, leaving 13 bases unmatched. The CDR3 spans 17 residues. The CDR3 here is CAIRSGTGGLAGGEQYF. CDR3 in DNA: TGTGCCATCAGGTCCGGGACAGGGGGACTAGCGGGAGGTGAGCAGTACTTC.

V and J are TRBV27 and TRBJ2-1, with TRBD2 identical over 12 bases. V was pared by 4 bases and J by 6 bases, with 7 bases of the junction left unmatched. Germline V gene data show CDR1 as MNHEY and CDR2 as SMNVEV (reference sequence). This CDR3 spans 16 amino acids. The CDR3 sequence: CASSSFRTSGANEQFF. The CDR3 region has the DNA TGTGCCAGCAGTTCCTTTCGGACTAGCGGGGCCAATGAGCAGTTCTTC.

This chain uses TRBV29-1 with TRBJ2-3, with 10 bases matching TRBD1. J lost 5 bases, V lost 4 bases, and 3 bases had no gene match. The CDR3 is made up of 13 amino acids. CDR1 and CDR2 from the germline V gene are SQVTM and ANQGSEA. In DNA, the CDR3 is TGCAGCGTTGGCGGGACAGGGGAAGATACGCAGTATTTT. This translates into CSVGGTGEDTQYF.

The table lists this clone with a count of one. This specimen includes other DNA sequences encoding the same CDR3. This chain joins TRBV29-1 and TRBJ2-3; no reliable D call. The V and J ends lost 3 bases and 6 bases respectively, with 4 bases between them. The length of the CDR3 is 10 residues. Germline V gives CDR1 SQVTM, CDR2 ANQGSEA. The CDR3 coding sequence is TGCAGCGTTGACGTGGATACGCAGTATTTT. Amino acid sequence: CSVDVDTQYF.

The gene calls are TRBV19 and TRBJ1-2; no clear D. The CDR3 totals 13 residues. In germline, CDR1 is LNHDA, CDR2 SQIVND (reference sequence). Trimming shortened V by 2 bases and J by 6 bases, and 10 bases separated the two germline ends. CDR3 DNA: TGTGCCAGTAGTATACGTTCTGGTGATGGCTACACCTTC. Protein product: CASSIRSGDGYTF.

CDR3 protein: CASSSVAGRRSYEQYF. CDR3 DNA: TGTGCCAGCAGCTCAGTAGCGGGAAGGAGGTCCTACGAGCAGTACTTC. J is TRBJ2-7 and V is TRBV7-6; 8 bases fit TRBD2. CDR3 size: 16 residues. CDR1 SGHVS and CDR2 FNYEAQ come from the germline V gene. V dropped 4 bases and J dropped 1; count of bases not matched to a gene: 9.

The V call is TRBV29-1, the J call TRBJ2-7; 9 nucleotides align to TRBD1. The CDR3 contains 14 residues. The germline CDR1 and CDR2 sequences are SQVTM and ANQGSEA. The ends lost 5 bases at V and 1 base at J; junction bases unmatched: 6. As DNA, the CDR3 is TGCAGCGTTCGGGACAGGGCAAGGTCCTACGAGCAGTACTTC. Translated, it gives CSVRDRARSYEQYF.

This chain connects TRBV27 to TRBJ1-5; D might be TRBD1 (5 bases). Trimming took 4 bases from V and 6 from J, leaving 13 bases between them. Per germline, CDR1 MNHEY and CDR2 SMNVEV (reference sequence). This CDR3 contains 14 residues. This CDR3 reads CASSYLGLGQPQHF. The CDR3 nucleotides read TGTGCCAGCAGTTATCTGGGGCTAGGTCAGCCCCAGCATTTT.

Points on this clone: Other nucleotide sequences from this sample produce the same CDR3. The rearrangement joins TRBV18 to TRBJ1-1, with 9 bases aligning to TRBD1. Germline assignment: CDR1 KGHSH and CDR2 LQKENI. V shed 3 bases and J 3 bases; nucleotides not matched to a gene: 2. This CDR3 has 14 residues. The CDR3 DNA is TGTGCCAGCTCACCGCGACAGGGGGACACTGAAGCTTTCTTT. Translated: CASSPRQGDTEAFF.

The chain links TRBV5-1 to TRBJ2-5; 10 bases agree with TRBD1. The CDR3 loop spans 15 amino acids. Germline loops: CDR1 SGHRS, CDR2 YFSETQ. V was pared by 3 bases and J by 5 bases, with 7 bases of the junction left unmatched. CDR3 region: CASSYGTGVLETQYF. The CDR3 coding sequence is TGCGCCAGCAGCTATGGGACAGGGGTGTTGGAGACCCAGTACTTC. Full variable domain (remainder filled in from reference TRBV5-1 and TRBJ2-5): KAGVTQTPRYLIKTRGQQVTLSCSPISGHRSVSWYQQTPGQGLQFLFEYFSETQRNKGNFPGRFSGRQFSNSRSEMNVSTLELGDSALYLCASSYGTGVLETQYFGPGTRLLVL.

The chain is built from TRBV29-1 and TRBJ2-5; D is uncertain. Germline CDR1 and CDR2: SQVTM and ANQGSEA. The CDR3 length is 12 residues. V dropped 4 bases and J dropped 5 bases, with 11 bases sitting between them. The CDR3 bases are TGCAGCGTTGCAACCCTCCGGGAGACCCAGTACTTC. This gives the protein CSVATLRETQYF.

This chain joins TRBV9 and TRBJ1-1; D may be TRBD1 (6 bases). V lost 1 base to trimming and J lost 5 bases, with 9 bases between them. The CDR3 extends over 13 amino acids. Germline V gene sequence: CDR1 SGDLS, CDR2 YYNGEE. CDR3 residues: CASSVSGVTEAFF. CDR3 DNA: TGTGCCAGCAGCGTATCAGGGGTAACTGAAGCTTTCTTT.

CDR3 in amino acids: CASRLQGTGANVLTF. CDR3 nucleotide sequence: TGTGCCAGCAGATTACAGGGGACAGGGGCCAACGTCCTGACTTTC. The rearrangement joins TRBV7-9 to TRBJ2-6; 7 nucleotides align to TRBD1. CDR1 is SEHNR, CDR2 FQNEAQ, per germline (reference sequence). CDR3 length: 15 amino acids. V gave up 6 bases and J gave up 4 bases; unmatched junction bases: 6.

The chain uses TRBV20-1 and TRBJ2-1; 9 nucleotides match TRBD2. Germline CDR1 DFQATT, CDR2 SNEGSKA (reference sequence). The trim removed 6 bases at V and 12 bases at J, leaving 6 bases unmatched. The CDR3 spans 11 residues. This CDR3 reads CSAPSRGGQFF. The CDR3 bases are TGCAGTGCCCCGTCGCGGGGGGGGCAGTTCTTC.

The chain recombines TRBV7-2 with TRBJ2-5; D not certain. Germline V gene data show CDR1 as SGHTA and CDR2 as FQGNSA. This CDR3 comprises 12 residues. The V gene lost 8 bases and the J gene lost 5 bases, with 12 bases spanning the gap. Here the CDR3 DNA reads TGTGCCAGCCGGTGGGTCGGGGAGACCCAGTACTTC. Protein product: CASRWVGETQYF. The whole variable domain, remainder taken from reference TRBV7-2 and TRBJ2-5, is GAGVSQSPSNKVTEKGKDVELRCDPISGHTALYWYRQSLGQGLEFLIYFQGNSAPDKSGLPSDRFSAERTGGSVSTLTIQRTQQEDSAVYLCASRWVGETQYFGPGTRLLVL.

There are a few counts of this clone. The V gene is TRBV29-1, the J gene TRBJ2-5; 7 nucleotides agree with TRBD2. The germline gives CDR1 SQVTM, CDR2 ANQGSEA. The ends lost 1 base at V and 2 bases at J; junction bases unmatched: 13. The CDR3 has 17 amino acids. This CDR3 is CSVEGGAGVPGQETQYF. For the CDR3, the DNA is TGCAGCGTTGAAGGTGGGGCGGGAGTACCGGGTCAAGAGACCCAGTACTTC.

V and J are TRBV11-2 and TRBJ2-3; 10 bases line up with TRBD2. V gave up 5 bases and J gave up 4 bases; unmatched junction bases: 15. Looked up from germline, CDR1 is SGHAT and CDR2 is FQNNGV. This CDR3 contains 18 residues. The CDR3 protein is CASSPTRRASGSPDTQYF. The CDR3 nucleotides read TGTGCCAGCAGCCCGACCCGTAGGGCTAGCGGGAGTCCAGATACGCAGTATTTT.

This clone was counted once. J is TRBJ2-1 and V is TRBV25-1; the D gene is possibly TRBD2 (6 bases). CDR1 and CDR2 (germline): MGHDK, SYGVNS. Between the trimmed V and J ends, which lost 4 bases and 6 bases, there was a span of 16 bases. This CDR3 is built from 15 residues. The CDR3 reads CASSGVGGRVNEQFF. CDR3 in DNA: TGTGCCAGCAGTGGGGTCGGGGGAAGGGTCAATGAGCAGTTCTTC.